The T cell receptor (beta chain) under discussion was sequenced for a study of T cell repertoires in cytomegalovirus infection (dated by TCRdb to about 2019). General notes on the study: Because public TCR beta signatures pointed to carriage of CMV infection together with the matching HLA type, the HLA type of each donor mattered for the analysis. What the work shows at the level of the full study, not this receptor alone: In the ex vivo response, HLA-C-restricted CMV-specific TCR beta clonotypes were dominant, and in two of eight donors the single most frequent clonotype came from this HLA-C-restricted group. Cumulative frequency of public TCR beta family members discriminated carriers of CMV infection plus the relevant HLA type in this cohort and an independent 352-donor cohort.

The reads were generated on an Illumina HiSeq 1500. TCRdb applied fastp at Q25 and MiXCR to the public reads, then kept only in-frame beta chains. Rows are unified per CDR3 protein, each entry keeping the most common DNA and genes. Present in this sample are approximately 630,000 distinct CDR3 sequences, approximately 24% of which were seen just once. The ten largest clones take up roughly 8% of the sample. To note about this clonotype: Its specific antigen is unknown. This clone may be a read error of a much larger clone one base away. The CDR3 carries no conserved terminal phenylalanine or tryptophan, so it likely arises from a read error.

Inclusive of both ends, the CDR3 amounts to 13 amino acids. The CDR3 DNA has 39 bases and is translated from base 1. Trimming removed 4 bases from V and 10 bases from J; the gene matches leave 5 bases unexplained. Sequenced: CD8+ T cells from PBMCs. Here the chain combines TRBV12-3 or TRBV12-4 and TRBJ2-1; the central 9 bases match TRBD1. This clonotype was sampled from a human donor in good health (CMV status not recorded). Some clones in this sample may be carry-over from other donors' samples. The DNA is TGTGCCAGCAGTTCGGACAGGGGTCAGGAGCAGTTCTTG. It codes for CASSSDRGQEQFL.